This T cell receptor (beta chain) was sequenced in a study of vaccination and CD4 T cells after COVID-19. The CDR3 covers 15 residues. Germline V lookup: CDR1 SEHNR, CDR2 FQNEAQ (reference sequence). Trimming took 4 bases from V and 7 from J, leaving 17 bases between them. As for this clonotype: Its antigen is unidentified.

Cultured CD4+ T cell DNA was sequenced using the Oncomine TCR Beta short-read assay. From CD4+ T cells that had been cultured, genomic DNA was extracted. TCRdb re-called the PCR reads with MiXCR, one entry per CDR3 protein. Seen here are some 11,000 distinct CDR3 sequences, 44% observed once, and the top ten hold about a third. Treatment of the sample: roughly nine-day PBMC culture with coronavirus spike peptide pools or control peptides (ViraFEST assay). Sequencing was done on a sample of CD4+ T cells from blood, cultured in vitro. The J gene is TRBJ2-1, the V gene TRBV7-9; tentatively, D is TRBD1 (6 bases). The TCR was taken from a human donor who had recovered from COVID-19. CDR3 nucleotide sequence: TGTGCCAGCAGCTCCTTCCGACAGGACCGGAATGAGCAGTTCTTC. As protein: CASSSFRQDRNEQFF.